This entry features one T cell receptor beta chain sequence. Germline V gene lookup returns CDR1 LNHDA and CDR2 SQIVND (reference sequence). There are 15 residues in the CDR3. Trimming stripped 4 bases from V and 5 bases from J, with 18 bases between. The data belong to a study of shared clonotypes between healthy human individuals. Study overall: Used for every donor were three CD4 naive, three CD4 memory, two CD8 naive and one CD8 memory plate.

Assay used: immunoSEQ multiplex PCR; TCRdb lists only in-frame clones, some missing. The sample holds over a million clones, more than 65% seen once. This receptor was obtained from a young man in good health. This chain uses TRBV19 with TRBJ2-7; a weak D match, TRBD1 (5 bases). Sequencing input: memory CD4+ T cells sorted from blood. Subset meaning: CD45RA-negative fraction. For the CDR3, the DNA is TGTGCCAGTAGTAGCCGCTTGGGGCAGGCCCACGAGCAGTACTTC. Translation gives CASSSRLGQAHEQYF.